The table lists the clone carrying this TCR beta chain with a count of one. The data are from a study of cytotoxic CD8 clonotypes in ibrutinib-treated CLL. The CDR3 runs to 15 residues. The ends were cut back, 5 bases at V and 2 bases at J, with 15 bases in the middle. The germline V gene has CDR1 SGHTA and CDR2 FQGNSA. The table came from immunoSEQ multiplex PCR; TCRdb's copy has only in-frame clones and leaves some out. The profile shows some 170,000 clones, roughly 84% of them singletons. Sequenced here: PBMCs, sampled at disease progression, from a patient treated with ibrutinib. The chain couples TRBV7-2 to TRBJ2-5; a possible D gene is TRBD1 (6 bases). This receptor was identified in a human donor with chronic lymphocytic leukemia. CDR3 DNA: TGTGCCAGCAGCCCTCAGGCAGGGGCTCAAGAGACCCAGTACTTC. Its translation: CASSPQAGAQETQYF.